These 11 T cell receptor beta chains were all obtained from the same sample, sequenced in a study of beta chain features in type 1 diabetes. Notes on the study in general: The study found moderately but significantly shorter TCRB CDR3s in all four CD4+ subsets of Type 1 diabetes patients.

Reverse transcription of all isolated RNA meant that expressed TCRB transcripts were sequenced. TCRdb keeps only in-frame clones here, not all; method: immunoSEQ multiplex PCR. Here the sample spans 300,000 to 400,000 clones, approximately 15% being singletons. The antigens for these receptors are not known. Sequenced sample: naive CD4+ T cells from blood. These receptor sequences come from a woman younger than 30 with type 1 diabetes.

This clone was seen a few times. The chain couples TRBV10-3 to TRBJ2-1; 7 bases map to TRBD2. Germline loops: CDR1 ENHRY, CDR2 SYGVKD. This CDR3 is 15 amino acids long. With V trimmed by 5 bases and J by 1 base, 5 bases remained unmatched. The CDR3 DNA sequence: TGTGCCATCAGTCGGCGGGAGACGTCCTACAATGAGCAGTTCTTC. It specifies CAISRRETSYNEQFF.

The genes are TRBV29-1 and TRBJ1-4, with 7 nucleotides matching TRBD1. Trimming took 6 bases from V and 7 from J; bases not matched to a gene: 5. Germline loops: CDR1 SQVTM, CDR2 ANQGSEA. This CDR3 spans 12 amino acids. CDR3 DNA: TGCAGCGTACGACAGGGAAGTGAAAAACTGTTTTTT. Its translation is CSVRQGSEKLFF.

This clone has more than one count but fewer than ten. The chain couples TRBV5-1 to TRBJ2-1, with 9 bases lining up with TRBD1. Germline V gives CDR1 SGHRS, CDR2 YFSETQ. Trimming took 4 bases from V and 0 from J; bases not matched to a gene: 14. The CDR3 covers 19 residues. The CDR3: CASSMTGTGTHSSYNEQFF. The CDR3 DNA reads TGCGCCAGCAGCATGACCGGGACAGGGACCCACAGCTCCTACAATGAGCAGTTCTTC.

This clone was observed a few times. The gene calls are TRBV11-1 and TRBJ2-4; TRBD2 matches at 10 bases. Germline trimming cut 5 bases from V and 8 bases from J; bases unmatched to any gene: 9. Germline V lookup: CDR1 SGHAT, CDR2 FQDESV (reference sequence). This CDR3 is built from 15 residues. The CDR3: CASSTSGARFDIQYF. DNA of the CDR3: TGTGCCAGCAGCACTAGCGGGGCCAGGTTCGACATTCAGTACTTC.

The genes are TRBV28 and TRBJ2-7; D perhaps matches TRBD2 (6 bases). Trimming removed 2 bases from V and 6 bases from J, with 11 bases in between. The CDR3 consists of 13 residues. The V gene's germline CDR1 is MDHEN and CDR2 SYDVKM. The CDR3 bases are TGTGCCAGCAGTTTACTGGGAGGACGCGAGCAGTACTTC. Protein product: CASSLLGGREQYF.

This chain connects TRBV18 to TRBJ2-7; no clear D gene. CDR1 is KGHSH, CDR2 LQKENI, per germline. Trimming removed 0 bases from V and 0 bases from J, with 6 bases in between. The length of the CDR3 is 14 residues. CDR3 sequence: CASSPPRSSYEQYF. The DNA for the CDR3 is TGTGCCAGCTCACCACCGAGGAGCTCCTACGAGCAGTACTTC. The full variable domain, rest sourced from reference TRBV18 and TRBJ2-7, is NAGVMQNPRHLVRRRGQEARLRCSPMKGHSHVYWYRQLPEEGLKFMVYLQKENIIDESGMPKERFSAEFPKEGPSILRIQQVVRGDSAAYFCASSPPRSSYEQYFGPGTRLTVT.

This clone appeared a few times. V and J are TRBV28 and TRBJ2-1; weak D call: TRBD2 (5 bases). Germline lookup yields CDR1 MDHEN and CDR2 SYDVKM. V was shortened by 6 bases and J by 1 base, with 10 bases between the two germline ends. The CDR3 is 14 residues long. The CDR3 loop is CASRAADSYNEQFF. The CDR3 DNA sequence: TGTGCCAGCAGGGCAGCGGATTCCTACAATGAGCAGTTCTTC.

A few counts support this clone. The V gene is TRBV4-1, the J gene TRBJ2-2; 10 bases fit TRBD2. The V gene end was trimmed by 2 bases and the J gene end by 0 bases; junction bases not matched to a gene: 6. CDR3 size: 18 residues. Germline loops: CDR1 MGHRA, CDR2 YSYEKL. This CDR3 reads CASSQSLAGAPNTGELFF. CDR3 in DNA: TGCGCCAGCAGCCAATCCCTAGCGGGAGCCCCGAACACCGGGGAGCTGTTTTTT.

There are many counts of this clone. The chain carries TRBV29-1 and TRBJ2-1; 9 bases map to TRBD2. V trimming: 7 bases; J trimming: 3 bases; junction bases outside the gene matches: 10. This CDR3 has 15 residues. Germline V gives CDR1 SQVTM, CDR2 ANQGSEA. The CDR3 DNA reads TGCAGCGCCACGTTTGCAGCGGGGGGCTACAATGAGCAGTTCTTC. This codes for CSATFAAGGYNEQFF.

This clone showed up just a few times. This chain joins TRBV30 and TRBJ1-1, with D possibly matching TRBD1 (5 bases). Germline CDR1 reads GTSNPN; CDR2 reads SVGIG (reference sequence). Trimming took off 3 bases at V and 1 base at J, with 9 bases between the two ends. The CDR3 runs 13 residues. The CDR3 nucleotides are TGTGCCTGGAGAAGCCAGGGGAACACTGAAGCTTTCTTT. It translates to CAWRSQGNTEAFF.

The chain recombines TRBV28 with TRBJ1-5; 10 bases map to TRBD1. CDR1 MDHEN and CDR2 SYDVKM come from the germline V gene. The CDR3 loop spans 17 amino acids. The trim removed 4 bases at V and 0 bases at J, leaving 6 bases unmatched. The CDR3 DNA is TGTGCCAGCAGTTCCCCGGGACAGGGGTATAGCAATCAGCCCCAGCATTTT. This codes for CASSSPGQGYSNQPQHF.